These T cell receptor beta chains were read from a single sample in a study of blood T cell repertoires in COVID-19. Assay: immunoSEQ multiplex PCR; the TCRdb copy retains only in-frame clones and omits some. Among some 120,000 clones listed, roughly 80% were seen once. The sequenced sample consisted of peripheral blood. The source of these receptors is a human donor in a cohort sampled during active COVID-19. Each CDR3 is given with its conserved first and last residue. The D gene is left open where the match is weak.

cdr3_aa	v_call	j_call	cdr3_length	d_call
CASSVGGGQGRTEAFF	TRBV9	TRBJ1-1	16	TRBD1
CASSDSAQGQAFF	TRBV6-4	TRBJ1-1	13	.
CASNLGHASPGELFF	TRBV2	TRBJ2-2	15	.
CASSSPSAGGLETQYF	TRBV27	TRBJ2-5	16	TRBD2
CASSVVGRGTSTDTQYF	TRBV9	TRBJ2-3	17	TRBD2
CASSPGTGPNTEAFF	TRBV4-1	TRBJ1-1	15	TRBD1
CSVGAGGFYEQYF	TRBV29-1	TRBJ2-7	13	.
CASSLEQNYEQYF	TRBV5-1	TRBJ2-7	13	.
CASSADIRNQPQHF	TRBV6-5	TRBJ1-5	14	.
CSASRGATGEQYF	TRBV20-1	TRBJ2-7	13	.
CASSVSRQPQHF	TRBV19	TRBJ1-5	12	.
CASSCPVPCVEQYF	TRBV7-9	TRBJ2-7	14	.
CASSETGYPPYTEAFF	TRBV6-1	TRBJ1-1	16	.
CASSFSTGTGGNTIYF	TRBV7-9	TRBJ1-3	16	TRBD1
CASRRGHTEAFF	TRBV19	TRBJ1-1	12	TRBD1
CASSYATGHGSEQYF	TRBV6-5	TRBJ2-7	15	.
CASSDRTGYQPQHF	TRBV19	TRBJ1-5	14	TRBD1
CASSPYTGELFF	TRBV27	TRBJ2-2	12	.
CASSPRHKPHEQYF	TRBV9	TRBJ2-7	14	.
CASSPRAYGYTF	TRBV12-3/TRBV12-4	TRBJ1-2	12	.
CASSQTGSTDTQYF	TRBV7-3	TRBJ2-3	14	.
CASSKGTDQETQYF	TRBV19	TRBJ2-5	14	TRBD1
CASSQELAGGVSYEQYF	TRBV3-1/TRBV3-2	TRBJ2-7	17	TRBD2
CASSLGQIYGYTF	TRBV11-3	TRBJ1-2	13	.
CASSFSPQGTEAFF	TRBV27	TRBJ1-1	14	.
CASSAHPGNNYGYTF	TRBV2	TRBJ1-2	15	.
CSVEALGTGAYEQYF	TRBV29-1	TRBJ2-7	15	TRBD1
CASSIPTGGYGYTF	TRBV19	TRBJ1-2	14	.